This T cell receptor beta chain comes out of a study of shared clonotypes between healthy human individuals. Germline CDR1 and CDR2: SGDLS and YYNGEE. V was cut by 0 bases and J by 1 base, with 14 bases left in between. The CDR3 has 17 amino acids. In the case of this clone: Its antigen is unidentified.

Donation came from healthy HIV-negative adults that had no recent acute infections or vaccinations. Here immunoSEQ multiplex PCR was the method, and the copy in TCRdb shows in-frame clones only, minus some. The sample holds 2 million to 3 million clones; roughly 93% are singletons and the top ten take about 0.39%. Study-wide findings and caveats: Estimated richness values were generally larger in naive subsets than in memory subsets.

This receptor was identified in a man aged 18 to 35 in good health. Some clones in this sample may be carry-over from other donors' samples. Sequencing used naive CD4+ T cells from PBMCs. Regarding subset: CD45RA+ positively selected. V and J are TRBV9 and TRBJ2-1; D not certain. The CDR3 loop is CASSVVGFSASYNEQFF. CDR3 nucleotide sequence: TGTGCCAGCAGCGTAGTTGGGTTTTCGGCGTCCTACAATGAGCAGTTCTTC.